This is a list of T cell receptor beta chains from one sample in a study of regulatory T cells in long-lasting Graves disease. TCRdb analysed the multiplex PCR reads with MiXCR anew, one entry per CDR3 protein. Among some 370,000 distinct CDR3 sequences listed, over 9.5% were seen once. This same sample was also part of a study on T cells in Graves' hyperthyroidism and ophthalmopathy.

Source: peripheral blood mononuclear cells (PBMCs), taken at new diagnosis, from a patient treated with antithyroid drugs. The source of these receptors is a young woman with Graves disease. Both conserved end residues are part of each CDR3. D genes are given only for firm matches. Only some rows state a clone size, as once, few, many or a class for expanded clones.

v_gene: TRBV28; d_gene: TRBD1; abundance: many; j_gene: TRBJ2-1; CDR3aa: CASELETGSSYNEQFF; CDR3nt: TGTGCCAGCGAGTTGGAGACAGGGTCTTCCTACAATGAGCAGTTCTTC
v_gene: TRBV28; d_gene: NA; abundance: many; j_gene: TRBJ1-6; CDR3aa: CASRHQIGSPLHF; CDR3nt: TGTGCCAGCAGGCACCAGATCGGGTCACCCCTCCACTTT
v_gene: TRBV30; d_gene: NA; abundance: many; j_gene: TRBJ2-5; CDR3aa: CAWSVGAGIRETQYF; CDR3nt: TGTGCCTGGAGTGTAGGTGCGGGTATCAGAGAGACCCAGTACTTC
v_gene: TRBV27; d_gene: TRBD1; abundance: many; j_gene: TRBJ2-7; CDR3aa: CASSLLMGTGSSYEQYF; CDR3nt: TGTGCCAGCAGTTTATTGATGGGGACAGGGTCCTCCTACGAGCAGTACTTC
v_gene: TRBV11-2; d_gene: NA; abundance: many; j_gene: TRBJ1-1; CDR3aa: CASGDFVSEAFF; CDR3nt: TGTGCCAGCGGCGATTTTGTGTCTGAAGCTTTCTTT
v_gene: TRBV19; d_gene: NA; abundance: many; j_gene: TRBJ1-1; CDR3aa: CASRPGWGEAFF; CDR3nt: TGTGCCAGTCGCCCGGGGTGGGGTGAAGCTTTCTTT
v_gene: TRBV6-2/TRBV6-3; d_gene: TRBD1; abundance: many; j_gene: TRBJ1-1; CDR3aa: CASSWTGFTEAFF; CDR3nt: TGTGCCAGCAGTTGGACAGGGTTCACTGAAGCTTTCTTT
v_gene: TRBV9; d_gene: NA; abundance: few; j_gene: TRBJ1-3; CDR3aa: CASSVFQRSAGNTIYF; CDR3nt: TGTGCCAGCAGCGTGTTTCAGAGGTCGGCTGGAAACACCATATATTTT
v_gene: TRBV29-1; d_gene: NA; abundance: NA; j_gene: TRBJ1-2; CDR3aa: CSVEELAGYGYTF; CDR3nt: TGCAGCGTTGAAGAACTCGCAGGGTATGGCTACACCTTC
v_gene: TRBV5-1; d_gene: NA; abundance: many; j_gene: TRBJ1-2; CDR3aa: CASSLALSVYGYTF; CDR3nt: TGCGCCAGCAGCTTGGCGTTGTCTGTCTATGGCTACACCTTC
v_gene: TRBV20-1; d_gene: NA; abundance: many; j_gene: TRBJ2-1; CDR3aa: CSARVIGTDYNEQFF; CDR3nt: TGCAGTGCTAGAGTTATCGGGACTGACTACAATGAGCAGTTCTTC
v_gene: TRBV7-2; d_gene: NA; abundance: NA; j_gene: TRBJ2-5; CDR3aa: CASSVRLRGKQGETQYF; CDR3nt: TGTGCCAGCAGCGTCCGCTTGAGGGGGAAACAGGGTGAGACCCAGTACTTC
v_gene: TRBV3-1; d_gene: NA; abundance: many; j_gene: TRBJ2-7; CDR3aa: CASSRTPNEQYF; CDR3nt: TGTGCCAGCAGCCGCACCCCCAACGAGCAGTACTTC
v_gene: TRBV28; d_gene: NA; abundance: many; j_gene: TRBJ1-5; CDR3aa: CASSADPISNQPQHF; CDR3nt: TGTGCCAGCAGCGCCGATCCGATTAGCAATCAGCCCCAGCATTTT
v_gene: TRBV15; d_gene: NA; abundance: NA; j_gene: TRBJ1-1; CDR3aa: CATSRDQTVITEAFF; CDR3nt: TGTGCCACCAGCAGAGATCAGACAGTGATCACTGAAGCTTTCTTT
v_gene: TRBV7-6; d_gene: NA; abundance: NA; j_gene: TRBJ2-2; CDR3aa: CASRNPGEDGGELFF; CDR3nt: TGTGCCAGCAGAAACCCAGGGGAGGATGGCGGGGAGCTGTTTTTT
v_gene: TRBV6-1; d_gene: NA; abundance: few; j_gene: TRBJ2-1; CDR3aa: CASSRPGEQFF; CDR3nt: TGTGCCAGCAGTCGTCCGGGTGAGCAGTTCTTC
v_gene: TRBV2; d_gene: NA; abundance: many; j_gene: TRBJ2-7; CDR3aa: CASRIQSYEQYF; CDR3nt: TGTGCCAGCAGGATCCAGTCCTACGAGCAGTACTTC
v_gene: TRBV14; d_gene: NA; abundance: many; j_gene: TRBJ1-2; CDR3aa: CASSQARRYGYTF; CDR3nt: TGTGCCAGCAGCCAAGCCAGGAGATATGGCTACACCTTC
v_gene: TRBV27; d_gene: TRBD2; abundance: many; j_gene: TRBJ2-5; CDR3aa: CASSLFAGDGSETQYF; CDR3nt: TGTGCCAGCAGTTTATTCGCGGGAGATGGGTCTGAGACCCAGTACTTC
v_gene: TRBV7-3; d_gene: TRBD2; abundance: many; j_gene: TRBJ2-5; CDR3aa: CASSLTAGGKTQYF; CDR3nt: TGTGCCAGCAGCTTAACGGCGGGAGGGAAGACCCAGTACTTC
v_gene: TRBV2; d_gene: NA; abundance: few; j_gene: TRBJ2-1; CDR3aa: CASTRPGLSLDEQFF; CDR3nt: TGTGCCAGCACCCGCCCGGGACTCTCCCTCGATGAGCAGTTCTTC
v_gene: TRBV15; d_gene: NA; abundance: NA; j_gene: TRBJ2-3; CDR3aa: CATSSISGSTDTQYF; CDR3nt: TGTGCCACCAGCAGCATTAGCGGAAGCACAGATACGCAGTATTTT
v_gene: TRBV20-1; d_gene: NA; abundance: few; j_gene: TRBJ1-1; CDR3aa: CSARDPGRRTEAFF; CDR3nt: TGCAGTGCTAGGGACCCGGGACGGCGCACTGAAGCTTTCTTT
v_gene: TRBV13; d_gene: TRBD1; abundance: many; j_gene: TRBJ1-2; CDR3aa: CASDPPDRARLDYGYTF; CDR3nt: TGTGCCAGCGATCCACCTGACAGGGCACGACTCGACTATGGCTACACCTTC
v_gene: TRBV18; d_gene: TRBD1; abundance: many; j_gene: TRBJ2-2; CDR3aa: CASSPPGTGVTGELFF; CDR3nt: TGTGCCAGCTCACCCCCTGGGACAGGGGTCACCGGGGAGCTGTTTTTT
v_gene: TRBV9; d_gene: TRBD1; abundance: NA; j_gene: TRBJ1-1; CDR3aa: CASSVGLGQGITEAFF; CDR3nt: TGTGCCAGCAGCGTAGGGCTGGGACAGGGGATCACTGAAGCTTTCTTT
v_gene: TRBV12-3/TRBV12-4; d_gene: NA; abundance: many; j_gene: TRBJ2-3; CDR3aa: CASSLLRPTDTQYF; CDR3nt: TGTGCCAGCAGTTTACTGCGTCCCACAGATACGCAGTATTTT
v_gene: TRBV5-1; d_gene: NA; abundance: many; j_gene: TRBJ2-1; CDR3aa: CASSLEITDLYNEQFF; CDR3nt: TGCGCCAGCAGCTTGGAGATAACGGATCTTTACAATGAGCAGTTCTTC
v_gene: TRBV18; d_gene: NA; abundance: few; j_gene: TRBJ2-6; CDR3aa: CASSPLSPSGANVLTF; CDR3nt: TGTGCCAGCTCACCACTGTCCCCCTCTGGGGCCAACGTCCTGACTTTC
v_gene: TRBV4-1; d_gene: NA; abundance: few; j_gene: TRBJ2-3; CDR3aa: CASSQETRMGTDTQYF; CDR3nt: TGCGCCAGCAGCCAAGAAACCAGGATGGGCACAGATACGCAGTATTTT
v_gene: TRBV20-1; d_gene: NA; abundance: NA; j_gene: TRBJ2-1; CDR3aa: CSGGRGPSYNEQFF; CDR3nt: TGCAGTGGCGGGCGGGGCCCTTCCTACAATGAGCAGTTCTTC
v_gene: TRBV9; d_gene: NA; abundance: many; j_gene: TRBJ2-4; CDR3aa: CASSEDASAKNIQYF; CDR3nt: TGTGCCAGCAGCGAGGATGCCTCAGCCAAAAACATTCAGTACTTC
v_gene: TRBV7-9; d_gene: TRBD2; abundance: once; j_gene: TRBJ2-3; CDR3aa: CASSSRGGPDTQYF; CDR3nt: TGTGCCAGCAGCTCGCGGGGGGGCCCAGATACGCAGTATTTT
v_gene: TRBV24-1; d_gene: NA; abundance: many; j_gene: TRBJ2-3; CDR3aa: CATSEFLTDTQYF; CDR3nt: TGTGCCACCAGTGAATTTCTCACAGATACGCAGTATTTT
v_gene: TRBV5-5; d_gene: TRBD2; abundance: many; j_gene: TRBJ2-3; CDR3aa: CASSLFQTQTSGTPDNTDTQYF; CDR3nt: TGTGCCAGCAGCTTGTTCCAGACTCAGACTAGCGGGACACCTGATAACACAGATACGCAGTATTTT
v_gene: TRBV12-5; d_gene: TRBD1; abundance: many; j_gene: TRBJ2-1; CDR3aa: CASGQTGPTDNEQFF; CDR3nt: TGTGCTAGTGGACAGACAGGGCCTACCGACAATGAGCAGTTCTTC
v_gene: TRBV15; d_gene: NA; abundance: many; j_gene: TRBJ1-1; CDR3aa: CATSRETLGTEAFF; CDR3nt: TGTGCCACCAGCAGAGAGACCCTTGGCACTGAAGCTTTCTTT
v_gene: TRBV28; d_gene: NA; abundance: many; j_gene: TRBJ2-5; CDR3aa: CATAGYQETQYF; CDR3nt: TGTGCCACCGCTGGGTACCAAGAGACCCAGTACTTC
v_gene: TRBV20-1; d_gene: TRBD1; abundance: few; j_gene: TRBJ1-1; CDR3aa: CSASTTGRNTEAFF; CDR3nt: TGCAGTGCTAGCACGACAGGGAGGAACACTGAAGCTTTCTTT
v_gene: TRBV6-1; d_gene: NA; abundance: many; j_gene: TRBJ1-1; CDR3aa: CASSEWAEQNTEAFF; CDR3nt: TGTGCCAGCAGTGAATGGGCAGAACAGAACACTGAAGCTTTCTTT
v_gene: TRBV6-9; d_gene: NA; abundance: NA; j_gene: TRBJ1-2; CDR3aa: CASTNLFGFGGYTF; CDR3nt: TGTGCCAGCACCAACCTCTTTGGGTTCGGGGGCTACACCTTC
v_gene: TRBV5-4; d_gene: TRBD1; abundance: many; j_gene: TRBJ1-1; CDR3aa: CASSLGGQGSNTEAFF; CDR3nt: TGTGCCAGCAGCTTGGGGGGACAGGGATCGAACACTGAAGCTTTCTTT
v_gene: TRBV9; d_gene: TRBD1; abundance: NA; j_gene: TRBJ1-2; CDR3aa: CASSVGTGGPGYTF; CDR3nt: TGTGCCAGCAGCGTAGGGACAGGGGGCCCTGGCTACACCTTC
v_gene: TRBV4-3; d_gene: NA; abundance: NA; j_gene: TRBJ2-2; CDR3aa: CASSLGDLNTGELFF; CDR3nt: TGCGCCAGCAGTCTAGGGGACTTGAACACCGGGGAGCTGTTTTTT
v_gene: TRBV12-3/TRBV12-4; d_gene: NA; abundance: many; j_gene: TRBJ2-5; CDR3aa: CASSLSGAWETQYF; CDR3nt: TGTGCCAGCAGTTTATCGGGGGCATGGGAGACCCAGTACTTC
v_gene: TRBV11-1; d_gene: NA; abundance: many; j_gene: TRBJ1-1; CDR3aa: CASSPALFTEAFF; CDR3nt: TGTGCCAGCAGTCCCGCCCTGTTCACTGAAGCTTTCTTT
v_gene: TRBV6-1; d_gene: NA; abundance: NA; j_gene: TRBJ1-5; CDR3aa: CASARGNQPQHF; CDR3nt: TGTGCCAGCGCGCGAGGCAATCAGCCCCAGCATTTT
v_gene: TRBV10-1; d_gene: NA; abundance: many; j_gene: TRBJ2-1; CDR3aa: CASSESNDGDNEQFF; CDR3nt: TGCGCCAGCAGTGAGTCTAACGATGGGGACAATGAGCAGTTCTTC
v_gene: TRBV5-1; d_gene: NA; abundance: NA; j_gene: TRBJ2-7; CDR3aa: CASSHGRGTVASQYF; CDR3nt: TGCGCCAGCAGCCACGGTCGGGGGACAGTGGCATCGCAGTACTTC
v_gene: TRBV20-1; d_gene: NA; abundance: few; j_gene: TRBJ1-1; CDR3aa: CSARDNEGVTEAFF; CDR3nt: TGCAGTGCTAGAGATAACGAGGGGGTCACTGAAGCTTTCTTT
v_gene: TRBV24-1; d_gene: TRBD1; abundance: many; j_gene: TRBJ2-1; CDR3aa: CATSESWFRDRRDNEQFF; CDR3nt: TGTGCCACCAGTGAATCTTGGTTCCGGGACAGGAGAGACAATGAGCAGTTCTTC
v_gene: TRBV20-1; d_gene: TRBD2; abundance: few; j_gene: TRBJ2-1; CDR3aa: CSATTSGFSYNEQFF; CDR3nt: TGCAGTGCTACTACTAGCGGATTCTCCTACAATGAGCAGTTCTTC
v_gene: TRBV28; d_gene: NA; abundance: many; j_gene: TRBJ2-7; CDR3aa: CASSPFTGGGYEQYF; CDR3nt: TGTGCCAGCAGTCCATTTACAGGGGGGGGCTACGAGCAGTACTTC
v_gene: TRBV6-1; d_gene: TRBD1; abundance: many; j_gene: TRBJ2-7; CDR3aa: CASRWTGRSYEQYF; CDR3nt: TGTGCCAGCAGATGGACAGGGCGGTCCTACGAGCAGTACTTC